This entry describes one T cell receptor beta chain. Its antigen is undetermined. This entry comes from a study of T cell responses to AZD1222 COVID-19 vaccine. Study conclusions and caveats: Following two doses of AZD1222, Spike-specific TCR breadth and depth rose. Spike-wide vaccine-associated CD4 TCRs dominated at 160-218 and 743-854. Unmutated variant regions reportedly attract nearly half of all spike-specific TCRs.

With 3 bases removed from V and 2 bases from J, the gap between germline ends came to 14 bases. CDR3 size: 15 residues. Germline V CDR1 and CDR2: DFQATT, SNEGSKA (reference sequence). Produced via immunoSEQ multiplex PCR; TCRdb's table is partial and in-frame only. The data contain approximately 140,000 clones, roughly nine tenths of them singletons. The sequencing used peripheral blood, collected on day 0 of AZD1222 vaccination. This TCR was recovered from an adult in good health. The J gene is TRBJ2-1, the V gene TRBV20-1; tentatively, D is TRBD1 (5 bases). This CDR3 reads CSASQGPNPYNEQFF. CDR3 DNA sequence: TGCAGTGCTAGTCAGGGCCCGAACCCCTACAATGAGCAGTTCTTC.